A selection of T cell receptor beta chains follows, all from one sample in a study of shared clonotypes between healthy human individuals. Using immunoSEQ multiplex PCR, the repertoire was profiled, and TCRdb retains in-frame clones only, with some absent. The sample shows a few million clones, more than 80% of them seen only once. The sample comprised naive CD4+ T cells sorted from blood. The receptors shown here come from a man younger than 35 in good health. The CDR3 runs from the conserved cysteine through the conserved F or W. The D gene is left open where the match is weak. Only part of the rows carry a size: once, few, many, or a class if the clone is expanded.

v_call: TRBV7-9
d_call: TRBD1
j_call: TRBJ2-6
clone_size: -
cdr3_aa: CASSRQGSGANVLTF
cdr3_nt: TGTGCCAGCAGCCGACAGGGATCCGGGGCCAACGTCCTGACTTTC

v_call: TRBV19
d_call: TRBD2
j_call: TRBJ2-2
clone_size: few
cdr3_aa: CASNSLPRGGSGELFF
cdr3_nt: TGTGCCAGTAATTCTCTCCCCCGGGGGGGATCCGGGGAGCTGTTTTTT

v_call: TRBV6-1
d_call: -
j_call: TRBJ2-7
clone_size: -
cdr3_aa: CASSDEGWEQYF
cdr3_nt: TGTGCCAGCAGTGACGAGGGGTGGGAGCAGTACTTC

v_call: TRBV28
d_call: -
j_call: TRBJ1-6
clone_size: -
cdr3_aa: CASKEGLYDSPLHF
cdr3_nt: TGTGCCAGCAAGGAGGGACTGTATGATTCACCCCTCCACTTT

v_call: TRBV5-1
d_call: -
j_call: TRBJ2-1
clone_size: once
cdr3_aa: CATSDGGLYNEQFF
cdr3_nt: TGCGCCACGAGCGACGGGGGCCTTTACAATGAGCAGTTCTTC

v_call: TRBV28
d_call: TRBD2
j_call: TRBJ2-3
clone_size: -
cdr3_aa: CASSLQGGRNTQYF
cdr3_nt: TGTGCCAGCAGTTTGCAGGGCGGGAGAAATACGCAGTATTTT

v_call: TRBV30
d_call: -
j_call: TRBJ2-1
clone_size: -
cdr3_aa: CAWRRTAQNNEQFF
cdr3_nt: TGTGCCTGGAGGAGGACGGCTCAAAACAATGAGCAGTTCTTC

v_call: TRBV11-2
d_call: TRBD1
j_call: TRBJ2-7
clone_size: -
cdr3_aa: CASSLARDRGHEQYF
cdr3_nt: TGTGCCAGCAGCTTAGCTAGGGACAGGGGCCACGAGCAGTACTTC

v_call: TRBV19
d_call: -
j_call: TRBJ2-3
clone_size: -
cdr3_aa: CASRKAEATDTQYF
cdr3_nt: TGTGCCAGTAGAAAGGCAGAAGCCACAGATACGCAGTATTTT

v_call: TRBV29-1
d_call: -
j_call: TRBJ2-1
clone_size: once
cdr3_aa: CSVERGEQFF
cdr3_nt: TGCAGCGTGGAAAGGGGTGAGCAGTTCTTC

v_call: TRBV28
d_call: -
j_call: TRBJ1-6
clone_size: -
cdr3_aa: CASSLDGPKISYNSPLHF
cdr3_nt: TGTGCCAGCAGTTTAGATGGTCCGAAAATCTCCTATAATTCACCCCTCCACTTT

v_call: TRBV6-6
d_call: TRBD1
j_call: TRBJ2-5
clone_size: -
cdr3_aa: CASNRGKETQYF
cdr3_nt: TGTGCCAGCAACAGGGGCAAAGAGACCCAGTACTTC

v_call: TRBV30
d_call: -
j_call: TRBJ1-1
clone_size: -
cdr3_aa: CAWSNPNTEAFF
cdr3_nt: TGTGCCTGGAGTAATCCGAACACTGAAGCTTTCTTT

v_call: TRBV11-3
d_call: -
j_call: TRBJ2-1
clone_size: -
cdr3_aa: CASSLRQGYNEQFF
cdr3_nt: TGTGCCAGCAGCCTTCGCCAGGGGTACAATGAGCAGTTCTTC

v_call: TRBV5-4
d_call: TRBD2
j_call: TRBJ2-2
clone_size: -
cdr3_aa: CASSLGPLTSGNTGELFF
cdr3_nt: TGTGCCAGCAGCTTGGGCCCCCTGACTAGCGGAAACACCGGGGAGCTGTTTTTT

v_call: TRBV27
d_call: TRBD1
j_call: TRBJ1-5
clone_size: -
cdr3_aa: CASGSGTGVVQPQHF
cdr3_nt: TGTGCCAGCGGCTCCGGGACAGGGGTGGTTCAGCCCCAGCATTTT

v_call: TRBV5-1
d_call: -
j_call: TRBJ1-2
clone_size: -
cdr3_aa: CASSLDGGNYGYTF
cdr3_nt: TGCGCCAGCAGCTTGGATGGGGGGAACTATGGCTACACCTTC

v_call: TRBV7-8
d_call: TRBD1
j_call: TRBJ2-1
clone_size: -
cdr3_aa: CASSRPGTVADEQFF
cdr3_nt: TGTGCCAGCAGCCGACCGGGGACAGTTGCCGATGAGCAGTTCTTC

v_call: TRBV27
d_call: TRBD2
j_call: TRBJ2-3
clone_size: -
cdr3_aa: CASSFSLAGGTQYF
cdr3_nt: TGTGCCAGCAGTTTCAGTCTAGCGGGAGGTACGCAGTATTTT

v_call: TRBV15
d_call: TRBD1
j_call: TRBJ1-1
clone_size: -
cdr3_aa: CASTWTGGRTEAFF
cdr3_nt: TGTGCCAGCACTTGGACAGGGGGTAGGACTGAAGCTTTCTTT

v_call: TRBV6-5
d_call: TRBD1
j_call: TRBJ1-4
clone_size: -
cdr3_aa: CASSLDREKLFF
cdr3_nt: TGTGCCAGCAGCTTGGACAGGGAAAAACTGTTTTTT

v_call: TRBV7-2
d_call: -
j_call: TRBJ2-3
clone_size: -
cdr3_aa: CASSLAYTRTYF
cdr3_nt: TGTGCCAGCAGCTTAGCCTACACTAGAACGTATTTT

v_call: TRBV7-7
d_call: TRBD2
j_call: TRBJ2-1
clone_size: -
cdr3_aa: CASSLASGRGGEQFF
cdr3_nt: TGTGCTAGCAGCTTAGCGTCCGGGAGGGGTGGAGAGCAGTTCTTC

v_call: TRBV13
d_call: -
j_call: TRBJ2-3
clone_size: -
cdr3_aa: CASSFLDSRNWNTQYF
cdr3_nt: TGTGCCAGCAGCTTCCTGGACAGTCGGAATTGGAATACGCAGTATTTT

v_call: TRBV5-4
d_call: -
j_call: TRBJ2-5
clone_size: once
cdr3_aa: CASSLEARANQETQYF
cdr3_nt: TGTGCCAGCAGCTTGGAAGCGCGGGCGAACCAAGAGACCCAGTACTTC

v_call: TRBV5-8
d_call: TRBD2
j_call: TRBJ2-5
clone_size: once
cdr3_aa: CASSPGLAVRETQYF
cdr3_nt: TGTGCCAGCAGCCCGGGACTAGCGGTCCGTGAGACCCAGTACTTC

v_call: TRBV6-1
d_call: -
j_call: TRBJ1-2
clone_size: -
cdr3_aa: CASSESAGTGYGYTF
cdr3_nt: TGTGCCAGCAGTGAATCGGCAGGGACGGGCTATGGCTACACCTTC

v_call: TRBV28
d_call: -
j_call: TRBJ1-5
clone_size: few
cdr3_aa: CASSLSQGNQPQHF
cdr3_nt: TGTGCCAGCAGTTTGTCCCAGGGAAACCAGCCCCAGCATTTT

v_call: TRBV10-3
d_call: -
j_call: TRBJ1-3
clone_size: few
cdr3_aa: CAISDRAYTIYF
cdr3_nt: TGTGCCATCAGTGACAGGGCATACACCATATATTTT

v_call: TRBV10-3
d_call: TRBD1
j_call: TRBJ1-2
clone_size: -
cdr3_aa: CAISRDRIYGYTF
cdr3_nt: TGTGCCATCAGCAGGGACAGGATCTATGGCTACACCTTC

v_call: TRBV30
d_call: -
j_call: TRBJ1-3
clone_size: -
cdr3_aa: CAWRIGVGNTIYF
cdr3_nt: TGTGCCTGGAGAATAGGGGTTGGAAACACCATATATTTT

v_call: TRBV6-1
d_call: TRBD1
j_call: TRBJ2-7
clone_size: -
cdr3_aa: CASSRGLSVEQYF
cdr3_nt: TGTGCCAGCAGCAGGGGGTTGAGCGTCGAGCAGTACTTC

v_call: TRBV25-1
d_call: -
j_call: TRBJ1-1
clone_size: -
cdr3_aa: CASSEYKNTEAFF
cdr3_nt: TGTGCCAGCAGTGAATATAAGAACACTGAAGCTTTCTTT

v_call: TRBV5-6
d_call: -
j_call: TRBJ1-1
clone_size: -
cdr3_aa: CASSYRQAMNTEAFF
cdr3_nt: TGTGCCAGCAGCTACCGACAGGCCATGAACACTGAAGCTTTCTTT

v_call: TRBV7-9
d_call: TRBD2
j_call: TRBJ2-7
clone_size: -
cdr3_aa: CASTSGLYEQYF
cdr3_nt: TGTGCCAGCACTAGCGGTCTTTACGAGCAGTACTTC

v_call: TRBV5-1
d_call: -
j_call: TRBJ1-1
clone_size: -
cdr3_aa: CASRRGAGVTEAFF
cdr3_nt: TGCGCCAGCAGAAGAGGGGCGGGGGTCACTGAAGCTTTCTTT

v_call: TRBV10-3
d_call: -
j_call: TRBJ1-1
clone_size: once
cdr3_aa: CAISDPWGTIEAFF
cdr3_nt: TGTGCCATCAGTGACCCATGGGGGACAATCGAAGCTTTCTTT